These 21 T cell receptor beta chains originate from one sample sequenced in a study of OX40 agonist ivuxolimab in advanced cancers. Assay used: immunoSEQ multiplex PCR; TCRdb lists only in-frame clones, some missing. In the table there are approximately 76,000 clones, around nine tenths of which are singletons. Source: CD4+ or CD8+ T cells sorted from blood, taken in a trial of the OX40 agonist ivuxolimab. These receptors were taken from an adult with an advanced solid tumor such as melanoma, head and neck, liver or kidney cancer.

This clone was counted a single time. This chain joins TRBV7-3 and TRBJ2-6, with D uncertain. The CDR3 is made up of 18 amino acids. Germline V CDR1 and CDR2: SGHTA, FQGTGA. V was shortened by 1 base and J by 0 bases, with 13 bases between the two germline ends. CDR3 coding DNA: TGTGCCAGCAGCTTAATGGCACAGATAGACTCTGGGGCCAACGTCCTGACTTTC. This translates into CASSLMAQIDSGANVLTF.

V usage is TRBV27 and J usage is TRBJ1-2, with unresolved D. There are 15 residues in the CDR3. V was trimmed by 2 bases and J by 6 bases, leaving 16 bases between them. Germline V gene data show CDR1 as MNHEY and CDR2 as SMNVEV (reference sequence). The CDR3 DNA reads TGTGCCAGCAGTTTAAATTTGGAGGGAGAGGATGGCTACACCTTC. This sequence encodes CASSLNLEGEDGYTF.

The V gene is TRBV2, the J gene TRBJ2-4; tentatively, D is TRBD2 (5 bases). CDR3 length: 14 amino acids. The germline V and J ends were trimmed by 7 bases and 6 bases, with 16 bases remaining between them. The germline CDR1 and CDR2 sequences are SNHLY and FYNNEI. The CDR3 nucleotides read TGTGCCAGCACCCAAAGACTATCAGGAAACATTCAGTACTTC. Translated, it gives CASTQRLSGNIQYF.

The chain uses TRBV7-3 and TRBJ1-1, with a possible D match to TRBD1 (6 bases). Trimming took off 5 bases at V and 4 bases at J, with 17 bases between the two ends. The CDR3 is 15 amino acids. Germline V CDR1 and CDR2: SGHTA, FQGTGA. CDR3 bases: TGTGCCAGCAGCCCATCCCCACAGGGAGTCACTGAAGCTTTCTTT. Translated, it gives CASSPSPQGVTEAFF.

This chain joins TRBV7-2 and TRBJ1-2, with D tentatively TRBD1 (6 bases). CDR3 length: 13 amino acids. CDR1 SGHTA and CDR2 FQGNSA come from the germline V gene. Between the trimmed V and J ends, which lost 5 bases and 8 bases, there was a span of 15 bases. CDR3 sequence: CASSQTGAGGYTF. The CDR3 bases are TGTGCCAGCAGCCAGACAGGCGCCGGAGGCTACACCTTC.

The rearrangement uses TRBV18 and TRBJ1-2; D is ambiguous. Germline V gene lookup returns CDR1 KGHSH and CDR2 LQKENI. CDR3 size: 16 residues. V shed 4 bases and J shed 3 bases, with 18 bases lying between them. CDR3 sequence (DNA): TGTGCCAGCTCACTAAAGGACGGCGGGAGGGACTATGGCTACACCTTC. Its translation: CASSLKDGGRDYGYTF.

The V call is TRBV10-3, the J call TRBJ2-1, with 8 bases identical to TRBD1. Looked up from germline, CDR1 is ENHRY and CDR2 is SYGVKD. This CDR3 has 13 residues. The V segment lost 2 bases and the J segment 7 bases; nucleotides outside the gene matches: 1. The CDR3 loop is CAISEDRGNEQFF. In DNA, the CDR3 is TGTGCCATCAGTGAGGACAGGGGTAATGAGCAGTTCTTC.

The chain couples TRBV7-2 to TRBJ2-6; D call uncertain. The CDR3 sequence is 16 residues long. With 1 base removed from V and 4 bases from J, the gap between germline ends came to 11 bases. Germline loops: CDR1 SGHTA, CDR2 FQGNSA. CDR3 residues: CASSLGRDSGANVLTF. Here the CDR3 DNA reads TGTGCCAGCAGCTTAGGAAGGGATTCCGGGGCCAACGTCCTGACTTTC.

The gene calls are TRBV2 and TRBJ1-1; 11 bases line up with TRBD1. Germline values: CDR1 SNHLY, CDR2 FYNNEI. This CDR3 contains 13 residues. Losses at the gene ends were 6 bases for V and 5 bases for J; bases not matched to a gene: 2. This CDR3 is CASRGQGATEAFF. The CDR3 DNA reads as TGTGCCAGCAGAGGACAGGGGGCAACTGAAGCTTTCTTT.

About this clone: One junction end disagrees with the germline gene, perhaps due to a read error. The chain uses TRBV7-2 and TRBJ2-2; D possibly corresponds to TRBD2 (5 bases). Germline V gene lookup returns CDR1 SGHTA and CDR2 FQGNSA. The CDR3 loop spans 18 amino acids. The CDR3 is CASSLGRLLVPNTGELFF. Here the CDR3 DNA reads TGTGCCAGCAGTTTAGGGAGACTTTTGGTTCCTAACACCGGGGAGCTGTTTTTT.

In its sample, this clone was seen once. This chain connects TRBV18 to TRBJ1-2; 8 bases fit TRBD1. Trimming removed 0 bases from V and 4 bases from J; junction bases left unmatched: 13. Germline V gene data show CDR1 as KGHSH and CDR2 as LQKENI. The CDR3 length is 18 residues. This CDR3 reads CASSPPRRPGGAGYGYTF. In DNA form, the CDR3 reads TGTGCCAGCTCACCACCTAGAAGGCCAGGGGGCGCCGGCTATGGCTACACCTTC.

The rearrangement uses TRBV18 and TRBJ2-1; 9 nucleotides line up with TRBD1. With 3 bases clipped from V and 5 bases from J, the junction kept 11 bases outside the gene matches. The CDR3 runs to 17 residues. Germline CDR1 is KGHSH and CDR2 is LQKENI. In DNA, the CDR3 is TGTGCCAGCTCACCTATGGGACAGGGTGAGAAGGACAATGAGCAGTTCTTC. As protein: CASSPMGQGEKDNEQFF.

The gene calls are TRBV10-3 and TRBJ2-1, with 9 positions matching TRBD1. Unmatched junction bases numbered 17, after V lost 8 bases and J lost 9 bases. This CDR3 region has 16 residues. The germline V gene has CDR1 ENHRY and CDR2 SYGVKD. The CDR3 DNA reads TGTGCCATCGGCCTGGGACAGGGCATTTTTTCTGGTGAGCAGTTCTTC. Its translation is CAIGLGQGIFSGEQFF.

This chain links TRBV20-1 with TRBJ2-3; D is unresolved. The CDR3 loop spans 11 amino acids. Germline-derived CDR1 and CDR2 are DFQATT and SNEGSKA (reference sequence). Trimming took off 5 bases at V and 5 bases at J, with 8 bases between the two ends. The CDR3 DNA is TGCAGTGCTGGGTGGGGAGATACGCAGTATTTT. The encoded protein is CSAGWGDTQYF.

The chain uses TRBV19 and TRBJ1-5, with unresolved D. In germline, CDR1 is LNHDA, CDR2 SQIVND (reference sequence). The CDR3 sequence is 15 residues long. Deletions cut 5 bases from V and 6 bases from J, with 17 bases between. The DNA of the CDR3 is TGTGCCAGTAGTCTGGAACAAGGCCCGTCTCAGCCCCAGCATTTT. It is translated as CASSLEQGPSQPQHF.

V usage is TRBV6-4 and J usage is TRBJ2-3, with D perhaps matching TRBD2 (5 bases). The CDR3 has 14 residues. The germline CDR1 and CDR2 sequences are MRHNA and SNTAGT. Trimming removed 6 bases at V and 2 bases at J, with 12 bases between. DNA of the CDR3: TGTGCCAGCAGCTCTGGAGGATTCACAGATACGCAGTATTTT. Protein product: CASSSGGFTDTQYF.

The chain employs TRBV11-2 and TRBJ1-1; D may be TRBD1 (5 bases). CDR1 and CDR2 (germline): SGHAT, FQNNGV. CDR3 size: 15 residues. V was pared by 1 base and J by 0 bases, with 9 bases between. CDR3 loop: CASSLGQPLNTEAFF. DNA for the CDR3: TGTGCCAGCAGCTTAGGACAGCCCTTGAACACTGAAGCTTTCTTT.

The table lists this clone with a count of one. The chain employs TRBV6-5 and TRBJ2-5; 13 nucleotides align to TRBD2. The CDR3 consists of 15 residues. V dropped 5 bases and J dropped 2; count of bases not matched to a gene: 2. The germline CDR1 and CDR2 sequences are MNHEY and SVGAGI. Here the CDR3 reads CASSRLAGGQETQYF. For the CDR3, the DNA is TGTGCCAGCAGTCGACTAGCGGGAGGTCAAGAGACCCAGTACTTC.

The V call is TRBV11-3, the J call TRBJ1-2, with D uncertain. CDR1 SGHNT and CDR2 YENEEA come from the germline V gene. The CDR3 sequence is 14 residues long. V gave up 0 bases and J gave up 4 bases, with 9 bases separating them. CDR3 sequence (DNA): TGTGCCAGCAGCTTAGATATAGGGTCCTATGGCTACACCTTC. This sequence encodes CASSLDIGSYGYTF. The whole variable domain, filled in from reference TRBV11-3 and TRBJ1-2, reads EAGVVQSPRYKIIEKKQPVAFWCNPISGHNTLYWYLQNLGQGPELLIRYENEEAVDDSQLPKDRFSAERLKGVDSTLKIQPAELGDSAVYLCASSLDIGSYGYTFGSGTRLTVV.

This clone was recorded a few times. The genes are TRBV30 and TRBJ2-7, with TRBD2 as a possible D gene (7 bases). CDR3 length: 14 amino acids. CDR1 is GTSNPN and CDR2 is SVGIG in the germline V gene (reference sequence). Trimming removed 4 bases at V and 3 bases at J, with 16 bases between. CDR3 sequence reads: CAWKTSRGGYEQYF. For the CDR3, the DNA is TGTGCCTGGAAAACCTCTAGGGGGGGCTACGAGCAGTACTTC.

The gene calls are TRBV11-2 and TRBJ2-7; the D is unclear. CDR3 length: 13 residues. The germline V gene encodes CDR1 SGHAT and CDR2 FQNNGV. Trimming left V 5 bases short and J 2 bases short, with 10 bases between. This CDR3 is CASSPDGPYEQYF. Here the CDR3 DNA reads TGTGCCAGCAGCCCGGACGGACCCTACGAGCAGTACTTC.